The 30 T cell receptor beta chains reported below all come from one sample, sequenced in a study of T cell repertoires in cytomegalovirus infection. No antigen has been identified for these receptors. TCRdb independently ran MiXCR on the reads; one entry per CDR3 protein. The sample includes about 920,000 distinct CDR3 sequences, roughly 30% seen only once; the top ten take about an eighth. The input for sequencing was cultured CD8+ T cells from PBMCs, taken from culture after CMV antigen stimulation. Receptors originate from a human donor in good health (CMV status not recorded). Some clones in this sample may be carry-over from other donors' samples.

The V call is TRBV7-6, the J call TRBJ1-2; TRBD1 matches at 7 bases. CDR3 length: 17 residues. V lost 5 bases, J lost 4 bases, and 16 bases stayed unmatched. Looked up from germline, CDR1 is SGHVS and CDR2 is FNYEAQ. In DNA form, the CDR3 reads TGTGCCAGCAGCAACTCTATAGCAGGGGGGATAAGCTATGGCTACACCTTC. Translating gives CASSNSIAGGISYGYTF.

This clonotype was found a few times. The chain couples TRBV2 to TRBJ2-3; 8 nucleotides agree with TRBD2. Trimming cost V 5 bases and J 0 bases; bases outside gene matches: 4. The CDR3 runs 15 residues. CDR1 is SNHLY, CDR2 FYNNEI, per germline. CDR3 sequence (DNA): TGTGCCAGCAGTATTAGCGGGGAGAGCACAGATACGCAGTATTTT. This sequence encodes CASSISGESTDTQYF.

The genes are TRBV7-6 and TRBJ1-1; TRBD1 matches 7 bases. CDR1 SGHVS and CDR2 FNYEAQ come from the germline V gene. The V and J ends lost 4 bases and 5 bases, in that order; junction bases with no gene match: 13. The CDR3 has 16 amino acids. The CDR3 nucleotides are TGTGCCAGCAGCTCCCCCCCGGAGGGGGCTTGGACTGAAGCTTTCTTT. As protein: CASSSPPEGAWTEAFF.

The chain's CDR3 is CASSQVGTATEKLFF. In DNA, the CDR3 is TGTGCCAGCAGCCAAGTCGGGACAGCAACTGAAAAACTGTTTTTT. V gene TRBV14 combines with J gene TRBJ1-4, with 7 bases lining up with TRBD1. Germline V gene data show CDR1 as SGHDN and CDR2 as FVKESK. The V gene end was trimmed by 1 base and the J gene end by 7 bases; junction bases not matched to a gene: 6. The CDR3 runs to 15 residues.

In this sample, this clonotype turned up once. The rearrangement links TRBV20-1 to TRBJ2-1; TRBD1 matches at 10 bases. Unmatched junction bases numbered 8, after V lost 1 base and J lost 8 bases. Germline CDR1 and CDR2: DFQATT and SNEGSKA (reference sequence). This CDR3 is built from 15 residues. CDR3 nucleotides: TGCAGTGCTAGAGTGGGGGGGACAGGGGACGATGAGCAGTTCTTC. Translation: CSARVGGTGDDEQFF.

The table lists this clonotype with a few counts. The DNA of the CDR3 is TGTGCCAGCAGTTACTCGTTCGACGGGGGGCTAGCGGGGGGTCCCCCAGAGACCCAGTACTTC. Protein: CASSYSFDGGLAGGPPETQYF. The chain couples TRBV6-5 to TRBJ2-5, with 11 nucleotides matching TRBD2. CDR1 and CDR2 from the germline V gene are MNHEY and SVGAGI. CDR3 length equals 21 residues. With 0 bases clipped from V and 4 bases from J, the junction kept 19 bases outside the gene matches.

The rearrangement joins TRBV20-1 to TRBJ2-7, with D hard to call. Germline V CDR1 and CDR2: DFQATT, SNEGSKA (reference sequence). The CDR3 length is 12 residues. With 6 bases removed from V and 0 bases from J, the gap between germline ends came to 9 bases. The CDR3 region has the DNA TGCAGTGCGGGAAACTTCTCCTACGAGCAGTACGTC. Its protein is CSAGNFSYEQYV.

This chain connects TRBV7-4 to TRBJ1-1; 8 positions agree with TRBD1. Germline-derived CDR1 and CDR2 are SGHVT and SQSDAQ. The CDR3 is 14 amino acids. After removal of 5 bases from V and 6 bases from J, the junction contained 8 bases not matched to a gene. The CDR3 nucleotides read TGTGCCAGCAGCCCCCGACAGGGGCTCGCTGAAGCTTTCTTT. It codes for CASSPRQGLAEAFF.

The chain has TRBV2 and TRBJ1-2; 12 bases agree with TRBD1. Looked up from germline, CDR1 is SNHLY and CDR2 is FYNNEI. With 10 bases clipped from V and 5 bases from J, the junction kept 11 bases outside the gene matches. The CDR3 length is 15 residues. The CDR3 DNA sequence: TGTGCCAACCTAGACCGGGACAGGGGGCCTTATGGCTACACCTTC. Its translation: CANLDRDRGPYGYTF. Filled out from reference TRBV2 and TRBJ1-2, the complete variable domain reads EPEVTQTPSHQVTQMGQEVILRCVPISNHLYFYWYRQILGQKVEFLVSFYNNEISEKSEIFDDQFSVERPDGSNFTLKIRSTKLEDSAMYFCANLDRDRGPYGYTFGSGTRLTVV.

This chain uses TRBV13 with TRBJ1-5, with 8 bases lining up with TRBD1. CDR3 length equals 15 residues. Trimming cost V 5 bases and J 5 bases; bases outside gene matches: 8. The germline CDR1 and CDR2 sequences are PRHDT and FYEKMQ (reference sequence). This CDR3 reads CASSKGQGSHQPQHF. DNA for the CDR3: TGTGCCAGCAGCAAAGGACAGGGCTCCCATCAGCCCCAGCATTTT.

Note on this clonotype: A read error may explain this, as a much larger clone is one base away. This chain joins TRBV4-1 and TRBJ2-3; TRBD2 agrees at 9 bases. J lost 2 bases, V lost 8 bases, and 8 bases had no gene match. CDR3 length: 15 amino acids. Per germline, CDR1 MGHRA and CDR2 YSYEKL. The CDR3 coding sequence is TGCGCCAGCTGCCTTAGCGGGGGCGACACAGATACGCAGTATTTT. Translation: CASCLSGGDTDTQYF.

The chain joins TRBV27 to TRBJ1-1; D possibly corresponds to TRBD1 (6 bases). Looked up from germline, CDR1 is MNHEY and CDR2 is SMNVEV (reference sequence). The V end lost 7 bases, the J end lost 1 base, and 13 bases lay between the germline ends. The CDR3 totals 14 residues. The CDR3 region has the DNA TGTGCCAGCACGGATCCGGGACAGAACACTGAAGCTTTCTTT. Protein product: CASTDPGQNTEAFF.

This clonotype has at least ten counts. The rearrangement uses TRBV7-2 and TRBJ2-5; 9 positions match TRBD1. Germline assignment: CDR1 SGHTA and CDR2 FQGNSA. The CDR3 is 17 amino acids. Unmatched junction bases numbered 11, after V lost 4 bases and J lost 2 bases. The CDR3 DNA reads as TGTGCCAGCAGCTCCCCGACAGGGGGGACCTTACAAGAGACCCAGTACTTC. The encoded protein is CASSSPTGGTLQETQYF.

The V gene is TRBV7-9, the J gene TRBJ2-2; 12 nucleotides align to TRBD1. The ends lost 5 bases at V and 10 bases at J; junction bases unmatched: 11. The CDR3 runs to 16 residues. From germline, CDR1 is SEHNR and CDR2 FQNEAQ (reference sequence). For the CDR3, the DNA is TGTGCCAGCAGCCTCCGGGACAGGGGGCTCGTAGCGGAGCTGTTTTTT. This translates into CASSLRDRGLVAELFF.

This clonotype was detected only a few times. This chain connects TRBV19 to TRBJ1-1, with D perhaps TRBD1 (5 bases). V gave up 6 bases and J gave up 0 bases, with 14 bases separating them. The CDR3 length is 15 residues. Germline V gene sequence: CDR1 LNHDA, CDR2 SQIVND (reference sequence). This CDR3 is CASRVGRHMNTEAFF. In nucleotides, the CDR3 is TGTGCCAGTAGAGTGGGACGGCATATGAACACTGAAGCTTTCTTT.

This sequence joins TRBV4-3 and TRBJ2-1, with D perhaps TRBD2 (5 bases). The CDR3 sequence is 14 residues long. The V end lost 0 bases, the J end lost 10 bases, and 13 bases lay between the germline ends. Germline V gene data show CDR1 as LGHNA and CDR2 as YSLEER. The CDR3 DNA is TGCGCCAGCAGCCAAGATCGAGGGCCAGGCGAGCAGTTCTTC. Translation gives CASSQDRGPGEQFF.

About this clonotype: The junction departs from the called germline gene at one end, perhaps through a read error. The V gene is TRBV27, the J gene TRBJ1-1; no definite D call. CDR1 is MNHEY, CDR2 SMNVEV, per germline (reference sequence). CDR3 length: 16 residues. The CDR3 protein is CASSISIMRVNTEAFF. Written as DNA, the CDR3 is TGTGCCAGCAGTATATCGATAATGAGGGTGAACACTGAAGCTTTCTTT.

This clonotype was recorded many times. This chain links TRBV7-8 with TRBJ2-7; TRBD2 might be the D (7 bases). CDR3 size: 15 residues. V was shortened by 5 bases and J by 6 bases, with 20 bases between the two germline ends. Germline assignment: CDR1 SGHVS and CDR2 FQNEAQ. CDR3 in DNA: TGTGCCAGCAGCGGCGGAGTTGGGGGGGGCTCCGAGCAGTACGTC. Residues: CASSGGVGGGSEQYV.

This clonotype was counted between two and nine times. This chain links TRBV11-3 with TRBJ2-1; D might be TRBD1 (5 bases). In germline, CDR1 is SGHNT, CDR2 YENEEA. Trimming stripped 1 base from V and 8 bases from J, with 12 bases between. The CDR3 has 14 amino acids. The CDR3: CASSLGQGGDEQFF. The CDR3 nucleotides read TGTGCCAGCAGCTTAGGTCAGGGTGGCGATGAGCAGTTCTTC.

This clonotype has a handful of counts. The chain has TRBV9 and TRBJ2-1, with D unclear. V lost 0 bases and J 6 bases, leaving 13 bases between the germline ends. The CDR3 is made up of 15 amino acids. Germline-derived CDR1 and CDR2 are SGDLS and YYNGEE. The CDR3 DNA reads TGTGCCAGCAGCGTAGCTAGGCCTCCCCTCAATGAGCAGTTCTTC. As protein: CASSVARPPLNEQFF. The full variable domain, in which reference TRBV9 and TRBJ2-1 provide the parts outside the CDR3, is DSGVTQTPKHLITATGQRVTLRCSPRSGDLSVYWYQQSLDQGLQFLIQYYNGEERAKGNILERFSAQQFPDLHSELNLSSLELGDSALYFCASSVARPPLNEQFFGPGTRLTVL.

Concerning this clonotype itself: One junction end disagrees with the germline gene, perhaps due to a read error. The chain couples TRBV28 to TRBJ1-2, with D possibly being TRBD1 (5 bases). CDR3 size: 13 residues. Germline loops: CDR1 MDHEN, CDR2 SYDVKM. For the CDR3, the DNA is TGTTCCAGCAGTCTAGACAGCAACTATGGCTACACCTTC. It codes for CSSSLDSNYGYTF.

This clonotype was recorded a few times. The chain uses TRBV6-2 or TRBV6-3 and TRBJ2-2; 8 bases map to TRBD2. Germline-derived CDR1 and CDR2 are MNHEY and SVGEGT. Trimming at V came to 6 bases and at J to 5 bases, leaving 2 bases not matched to a gene. This CDR3 is built from 13 residues. This CDR3 reads CASSGGATGELFF. CDR3 nucleotide sequence: TGTGCCAGCAGCGGGGGGGCGACCGGGGAGCTGTTTTTT.

In its sample, this clonotype was seen a few times. The gene calls are TRBV15 and TRBJ2-1; 7 bases line up with TRBD1. The V and J ends lost 3 bases and 0 bases, in that order; junction bases with no gene match: 11. CDR1 and CDR2 from the germline V gene are LNHNV and YYDKDF (reference sequence). The CDR3 totals 18 residues. The chain's CDR3 is CATSRIDRVPSSYNEQFF. The CDR3 nucleotides are TGTGCCACCAGCAGGATTGACAGGGTTCCGAGCTCCTACAATGAGCAGTTCTTC.

V gene TRBV11-2 combines with J gene TRBJ2-1; possible D gene TRBD1, 6 bases. Germline CDR1 is SGHAT and CDR2 is FQNNGV. Trimming took 5 bases from V and 5 from J, leaving 19 bases between them. The CDR3 length is 16 residues. The CDR3 nucleotides are TGTGCCAGCAGCCAAACAGGGCTGGGTCTCCACAATGAGCAGTTCTTC. Protein: CASSQTGLGLHNEQFF.

This clonotype appeared a few times. The chain uses TRBV12-3 or TRBV12-4 and TRBJ2-5; 8 bases map to TRBD2. The CDR3 runs to 14 residues. The V gene end was trimmed by 7 bases and the J gene end by 2 bases; junction bases not matched to a gene: 6. CDR3 nucleotides: TGTGCCAGCACCTATAGCGGGGAGCAAGAGACCCAGTACTTC. Amino acids: CASTYSGEQETQYF.

V gene TRBV6-2 or TRBV6-3 combines with J gene TRBJ1-5; D not certain. Trimming shortened V by 0 bases and J by 6 bases, and 12 bases separated the two germline ends. The CDR3 loop spans 15 amino acids. The germline gives CDR1 MNHEY, CDR2 SVGEGT. The chain's CDR3 is CASSYSRPGGQPQHF. DNA of the CDR3: TGTGCCAGCAGTTACTCGAGGCCGGGAGGTCAGCCCCAGCATTTT.

This clonotype was seen only a few times. V usage is TRBV7-8 and J usage is TRBJ1-1; 11 bases agree with TRBD1. Germline assignment: CDR1 SGHVS and CDR2 FQNEAQ. The CDR3 has 16 amino acids. V gave up 0 bases and J gave up 3 bases; unmatched junction bases: 3. The CDR3 sequence is CASSLAGDRGYTEAFF. CDR3 DNA: TGTGCCAGCAGCTTAGCGGGGGACAGGGGGTACACTGAAGCTTTCTTT.

In its sample, this clonotype was seen a few times. The chain is built from TRBV2 and TRBJ2-1; TRBD1 agrees at 10 bases. CDR3 length equals 14 residues. Trimming took 8 bases from V and 7 from J; bases not matched to a gene: 8. In germline, CDR1 is SNHLY, CDR2 FYNNEI. DNA for the CDR3: TGTGCCAGCGCCTCGGACAGGGGGATTAATGAGCAGTTCTTC. This translates into CASASDRGINEQFF.

The chain combines TRBV19 with TRBJ2-1; D possibly corresponds to TRBD1 (5 bases). V was trimmed by 4 bases and J by 9 bases, leaving 10 bases between them. The CDR3 has 12 amino acids. CDR1 and CDR2 from the germline V gene are LNHDA and SQIVND (reference sequence). The CDR3 DNA is TGTGCCAGTAGTACCTCAGGGTTTGAGCAGTTCTTC. This codes for CASSTSGFEQFF.

The genes are TRBV20-1 and TRBJ2-5; D gene unclear. Between the trimmed V and J ends, which lost 6 bases and 3 bases, there was a span of 8 bases. From germline, CDR1 is DFQATT and CDR2 SNEGSKA (reference sequence). The length of the CDR3 is 11 residues. The chain's CDR3 is CSALKEETQYF. CDR3 nucleotides: TGCAGTGCCCTCAAAGAAGAGACCCAGTACTTC.